Sequencing of this T cell receptor (beta chain) was carried out in a study of technical replicates of blood from a handful of donors. Germline CDR1 reads MDHEN; CDR2 reads SYDVKM. The CDR3 loop spans 14 amino acids. V gave up 10 bases and J gave up 4 bases; unmatched junction bases: 11. Profiling relied on immunoSEQ multiplex PCR, and the TCRdb table lists in-frame clones only, not all of them. The repertoire holds 70,000 to 85,000 clones, about 92% seen once, with about 0.27% in the top ten. The sequenced material came from T cells isolated from PBMCs. The receptor's source is a human donor in good health. This chain uses TRBV28 with TRBJ2-7; 9 bases map to TRBD2. Written as DNA, the CDR3 is TGTGCCACCCTCTTTTCCAGCGGGAGGTACGAGCAGTACTTC. Its translation is CATLFSSGRYEQYF. Looking up the rest from reference TRBV28 and TRBJ2-7 gives the full variable domain: DVKVTQSSRYLVKRTGEKVFLECVQDMDHENMFWYRQDPGLGLRLIYFSYDVKMKEKGDIPEGYSVSREKKERFSLILESASTNQTSMYLCATLFSSGRYEQYFGPGTRLTVT.